Listed below are T cell receptor beta chains from one sample, sequenced in a study of blood T cells in healthy people across ages. Via MiXCR, TCRdb re-called the 5' RACE reads, giving one row per CDR3 protein. The sample lists around 870,000 distinct CDR3 sequences; roughly 26% were seen once. The sample taken for sequencing was blood. The receptors originated from a woman aged 80 or over in good health. Each CDR3 is given with its conserved first and last residue. Each record gives: J gene, V gene, clone size, D gene, CDR3 DNA, CDR3 protein. D genes are given only for firm matches. Not all rows give a size; the values are once, few, many and, for expanded clones, a class.

TRBJ2-6 | TRBV20-1 | many | NA | TGCAGTGCTAGACGGAGCTCTGGGGCCAACGTCCTGACTTTC | CSARRSSGANVLTF
TRBJ2-5 | TRBV30 | many | TRBD1 | TGTGCCTGGAGTTCCGGGACAGGGTCCAAGCAGTACTTC | CAWSSGTGSKQYF
TRBJ1-2 | TRBV4-1 | NA | NA | TGCGCCAGCAGCCAAGATAAGCAGAGAGTGATCTATGGCTACACCTTC | CASSQDKQRVIYGYTF
TRBJ2-5 | TRBV24-1 | many | NA | TGTGCCACCAGTGATTCCCGGGGGAAGCAAGAGACCCAGTACTTC | CATSDSRGKQETQYF
TRBJ2-7 | TRBV28 | many | NA | TGTGCCAGCAGTTTAACAAGGGGCAGTTCCTACGAGCAGTACTTC | CASSLTRGSSYEQYF
TRBJ2-7 | TRBV3-1 | NA | NA | TGTGCCAGCAGCCAGGGACCTGTGGGCGAGCAGTACTTC | CASSQGPVGEQYF
TRBJ2-2 | TRBV11-2 | NA | TRBD2 | TGTGCCAGCAACCTCGGACTAGCGGGGACAGTCGAGAACACCGGGGAGCTGTTTTTT | CASNLGLAGTVENTGELFF
TRBJ2-1 | TRBV20-1 | many | NA | TGCAGTGCTAGAGATGCCAATGAGCAGTTCTTC | CSARDANEQFF
TRBJ2-3 | TRBV4-3 | NA | NA | TGCGCCAGCAGCCAAGATCAGCGCACAGATACGCAGTATTTT | CASSQDQRTDTQYF
TRBJ1-5 | TRBV18 | once | NA | TGTGCCAGCTCAATTTCCCTCACAGCGTCGCCGCATTTT | CASSISLTASPHF
TRBJ1-4 | TRBV7-9 | NA | NA | TGTGCCAGTTGTGGGGAATTGGTTAATGAAAAACTGTTTTTT | CASCGELVNEKLFF
TRBJ1-1 | TRBV20-1 | NA | NA | TGCAGTGCTAGAGGCTGGTGGGGGTTGGACACTGAAGCTTTCTTT | CSARGWWGLDTEAFF
TRBJ2-7 | TRBV20-1 | many | TRBD2 | TGCAGTGCTAGCCCTCGGGGGGTAGCGGGGGGCCCCTCCGAGCAGTACTTC | CSASPRGVAGGPSEQYF
TRBJ2-5 | TRBV27 | many | NA | TGTGCCAGCACCCGGAGGGAGCAAGAGACCCAGTACTTC | CASTRREQETQYF
TRBJ2-3 | TRBV5-6 | many | NA | TGTGCCAGCAGCTTGACACTGGGATCTGGCACAGATACGCAGTATTTT | CASSLTLGSGTDTQYF
TRBJ2-7 | TRBV14 | many | TRBD1 | TGTGCCAGCAGCCGCGGGACAGGGTCCGGCGAGCAGTACTTC | CASSRGTGSGEQYF
TRBJ1-1 | TRBV3-1 | NA | NA | TGTGCCAGCGGGTACCATCGGAACACTGAAGCTTTCTTT | CASGYHRNTEAFF
TRBJ2-1 | TRBV4-3 | many | TRBD1 | TGCGCCAGCAGCCAAGATCATCAGGGGGATGAGCAGTTCTTC | CASSQDHQGDEQFF
TRBJ2-7 | TRBV29-1 | once | TRBD1 | TGCAGCGTTGGACCCGGACAGGGGGTTTACAATGAGCAGTACTTC | CSVGPGQGVYNEQYF
TRBJ2-1 | TRBV7-2 | many | TRBD2 | TGTGCCAGCAGCTTAGCACTAGCGGGGGGTGGCGGTGAGCAGTTCTTC | CASSLALAGGGGEQFF
TRBJ1-1 | TRBV30 | NA | NA | TGTGCCTGGAGTCAAAGACAGGAAGCTTTCTTT | CAWSQRQEAFF
TRBJ1-4 | TRBV7-2 | many | NA | TGTGCCAGCAGCACCATCCGTGGGTCCCGTAATGAAAAACTGTTTTTT | CASSTIRGSRNEKLFF
TRBJ1-2 | TRBV30 | many | NA | TGTGCCTGGAGTTTGGAACACGGGGGGCGCTACACCTTC | CAWSLEHGGRYTF
TRBJ2-7 | TRBV5-1 | NA | TRBD2 | TGCGCCAACAGCTGGGGGGGGGATCCCTACGAGCAGTACTTC | CANSWGGDPYEQYF
TRBJ2-1 | TRBV7-2 | many | TRBD1 | TGTGCCACGGGACAGGCCAATGAGCAGTTCTTC | CATGQANEQFF
TRBJ2-3 | TRBV27 | NA | TRBD1 | TGTGCCAGCAGTTTGGACAGGGATAGGACAGATACGCAGTATTTT | CASSLDRDRTDTQYF
TRBJ2-7 | TRBV25-1 | many | NA | TGTGCCACCATAGAGGACTGGGACGGGCACTACGAGCAGTACTTC | CATIEDWDGHYEQYF
TRBJ1-2 | TRBV7-9 | many | NA | TGTGCCAGCAGCTTAATGCTTGGGCAGGGATCGGGCTATGGCTACACCTTC | CASSLMLGQGSGYGYTF
TRBJ2-5 | TRBV20-1 | many | NA | TGCAGTGAGTCGGGGGGCCGAGAGACCCAGTACTTC | CSESGGRETQYF
TRBJ2-3 | TRBV7-9 | NA | NA | TGTGCCAGCAGCTTACTTAGGGGAACAGGCACAGATACGCAGTATTTT | CASSLLRGTGTDTQYF
TRBJ1-1 | TRBV6-2/TRBV6-3 | NA | NA | TGTGCCAGCCGAGTCGGGTTGACTGAAGCTTTCTTT | CASRVGLTEAFF
TRBJ2-3 | TRBV12-3/TRBV12-4 | NA | NA | TGTGCCAGCAGTTTAGGGACGGTGGATGCGCAGTATTTT | CASSLGTVDAQYF
TRBJ2-3 | TRBV18 | many | NA | TGTGCCAGCTCACCACCTGATCGAAGGAATACGCAGTATTTT | CASSPPDRRNTQYF
TRBJ2-3 | TRBV20-1 | NA | TRBD2 | TGCAGTGCTAAGCCGGGACTAGCGGTAGGAGGAGATGCGCAGTATTTT | CSAKPGLAVGGDAQYF
TRBJ1-1 | TRBV28 | NA | NA | TGTGCCAGCATCCCCGGGGGGCAGGTTAGGAACACTGAAGCTTTCTTT | CASIPGGQVRNTEAFF
TRBJ1-4 | TRBV2 | NA | NA | TGTGCCAGCAGTGAAGCGCTTGTCAGGAGGGAAAAACTGTTTTTT | CASSEALVRREKLFF
TRBJ2-5 | TRBV28 | few | TRBD1 | TGTGCCAGCAGTTGGACAGGGGAGTTCGGAGAGACCCAGTACTTC | CASSWTGEFGETQYF
TRBJ1-2 | TRBV20-1 | NA | TRBD1 | TGCAGTGCTTCGCGCACAGGGGAGGGGTATGGCTACACCTTC | CSASRTGEGYGYTF
TRBJ1-5 | TRBV4-1 | many | TRBD1 | TGCGCCAGCAGCGCCGACAGGGGCCCGGGCCAGCCCCAGCATTTT | CASSADRGPGQPQHF
TRBJ2-2 | TRBV4-1 | NA | NA | TGCGCCAGCAGCCAAGATTTAGGTCCTCCGGGGTGGACCGGGGAGCTGTTTTTT | CASSQDLGPPGWTGELFF
TRBJ2-7 | TRBV5-1 | many | NA | TGCGCCAGCAGCTTGGAAAGCACGTCCTACGAGCAGTACTTC | CASSLESTSYEQYF
TRBJ2-6 | TRBV6-5 | many | NA | TGTGCCAGCAGTCGGACACGGCCAACTGGGGCCAACGTCCTGACTTTC | CASSRTRPTGANVLTF
TRBJ1-6 | TRBV7-2 | NA | NA | TGTGCCAGCAGCGGGGCAGGCGGATCACCCCTCCACTTT | CASSGAGGSPLHF
TRBJ2-7 | TRBV2 | NA | TRBD2 | TGTGCCAGCAGTGCGTCGGGACTAGCGGGGGGGCTCGGCGAGCAGTACTTC | CASSASGLAGGLGEQYF
TRBJ2-1 | TRBV18 | many | TRBD1 | TGTGCCAGCTCGCCAAACAGGGGTGCTGGGGCCTACAATGAGCAGTTCTTC | CASSPNRGAGAYNEQFF